Listed below are T cell receptor beta chains from one sample, sequenced in a study of PD-L1 blockade in urothelial cancer. Method: immunoSEQ multiplex PCR; TCRdb's copy keeps in-frame clones and lacks some. The table lists more than 75,000 clones, roughly 84% of them singletons. This sample comprised PBMCs, obtained around atezolizumab (anti-PD-L1) treatment. These receptors all stem from a man between 60 and 75 years old with urothelial cancer. The CDR3 runs from the conserved cysteine through the conserved F or W. A D gene is named only where the DNA matches it firmly. A row's size may be missing; if present it is once, few, many or a size class.

j_gene,v_gene,abundance,d_gene,CDR3aa,CDR3nt
TRBJ1-1,TRBV30,-,TRBD1,CAWRRDRPDEAFF,TGTGCCTGGAGGAGGGACAGGCCGGATGAAGCTTTCTTT
TRBJ2-3,TRBV6-1,-,-,CASSEGPSPPDTQYF,TGTGCCAGCAGTGAAGGGCCTTCTCCGCCAGATACGCAGTATTTT
TRBJ1-3,TRBV10-2,-,-,CASRDTDSGNTIYF,TGCGCCAGTAGAGACACCGACTCTGGAAACACCATATATTTT
TRBJ2-1,TRBV25-1,-,TRBD2,CASSGAQAGANEQFF,TGTGCCAGCAGTGGCGCGCAAGCGGGGGCCAATGAGCAGTTCTTC
TRBJ2-3,TRBV4-1,once,TRBD1,CASSQTGQGADTQYF,TGCGCCAGCAGCCAAACTGGACAGGGGGCAGATACGCAGTATTTT
TRBJ2-5,TRBV4-1,-,-,CASSQEDLGGKETQYF,TGCGCCAGCAGCCAGGAAGACTTAGGCGGAAAAGAGACCCAGTACTTC
TRBJ2-7,TRBV30,-,TRBD1,CAQTVGTGFYEQYF,TGTGCCCAAACGGTCGGGACAGGGTTCTACGAGCAGTACTTC
TRBJ2-7,TRBV4-3,-,-,CASSPQLRGFHEQYF,TGCGCCAGCAGCCCACAACTCAGAGGGTTCCACGAGCAGTACTTC
TRBJ1-3,TRBV5-4,-,-,CASSPLPSSGNTIYF,TGTGCCAGCAGCCCACTCCCTTCCTCTGGAAACACCATATATTTT
TRBJ2-6,TRBV6-5,-,-,CASKMEWTNVLTF,TGTGCCAGTAAGATGGAGTGGACCAACGTCCTGACTTTC
TRBJ2-2,TRBV7-2,-,TRBD1,CASSLGNSGTGVRELFF,TGTGCCAGCAGCTTAGGAAACAGCGGGACAGGGGTCCGGGAGCTGTTTTTT
TRBJ1-5,TRBV28,-,-,CASSYSNQPQHF,TGTGCCAGCAGCTATAGCAATCAGCCCCAGCATTTT
TRBJ1-1,TRBV6-4,-,TRBD1,CASSDSGTGNTEAFF,TGTGCCAGCAGTGACTCCGGGACAGGGAACACTGAAGCTTTCTTT
TRBJ2-1,TRBV20-1,-,-,CSVARNEQFF,TGCAGTGTGGCCAGGAATGAGCAGTTCTTC
TRBJ1-1,TRBV28,-,-,CASSSDRFNTEAFF,TGTGCCAGCAGTTCAGACAGGTTCAACACTGAAGCTTTCTTT
TRBJ1-2,TRBV27,-,-,CASRANSNYGYTF,TGTGCCAGCAGAGCCAACTCTAACTATGGCTACACCTTC
TRBJ2-3,TRBV5-1,-,-,CASSPDTRTDTQYF,TGCGCCAGCAGCCCGGACACGCGCACAGATACGCAGTATTTT
TRBJ1-2,TRBV5-1,once,TRBD1,CASSLGGQGYGYTF,TGCGCCAGCAGCTTGGGGGGACAGGGGTATGGCTACACCTTC
TRBJ1-1,TRBV6-5,-,-,CASSWGERTEAFF,TGTGCCAGCAGTTGGGGGGAACGCACTGAAGCTTTCTTT
TRBJ1-1,TRBV25-1,-,TRBD1,CASSGSIGDSKAFF,TGTGCCAGCAGTGGATCAATAGGGGACAGTAAAGCTTTCTTT
TRBJ2-7,TRBV7-9,-,-,CASSHSPKLEQYF,TGTGCCTCAAGCCACTCGCCGAAACTCGAGCAGTACTTC
TRBJ2-7,TRBV5-1,-,TRBD1,CASSSDRAEQYF,TGCGCCAGCAGCTCGGACAGGGCCGAGCAGTACTTC
TRBJ1-1,TRBV13,once,TRBD1,CASSLMTGGFTEAFF,TGTGCCAGCAGCTTAATGACAGGGGGCTTCACTGAAGCTTTCTTT
TRBJ1-1,TRBV18,once,TRBD1,CASSPQQGGNTEAFF,TGTGCCAGCTCACCACAACAGGGGGGAAACACTGAAGCTTTCTTT
TRBJ1-2,TRBV9,-,-,CASSPSGNTDYTF,TGTGCCAGCAGCCCATCAGGCAATACGGACTACACCTTC
TRBJ2-2,TRBV7-2,-,-,CASSLGLATGELFF,TGTGCCAGCAGCTTAGGGCTAGCCACCGGGGAGCTGTTTTTT
TRBJ1-2,TRBV6-5,-,-,CASSSNTGTRVGGYTF,TGTGCCAGCAGTTCAAACACAGGGACGAGAGTGGGTGGCTACACCTTC
TRBJ2-7,TRBV11-3,-,-,CASSQGSVYEQYF,TGTGCCAGCAGCCAGGGGTCCGTGTACGAGCAGTACTTC
TRBJ2-7,TRBV6-5,-,TRBD1,CASSYLQGANEQYF,TGTGCCAGCAGTTATCTTCAGGGGGCAAACGAGCAGTACTTC
TRBJ2-1,TRBV10-3,-,TRBD2,CAISEGQSGNDEQFF,TGTGCCATCAGTGAGGGGCAGAGCGGGAACGATGAGCAGTTCTTC
TRBJ2-7,TRBV19,many,-,CASSPMGLPYEQYF,TGTGCCAGTAGCCCGATGGGACTGCCCTACGAGCAGTACTTC
TRBJ2-2,TRBV21-1,-,-,CASSKGPGTTYTGELFF,TGTGCCAGCAGCAAAGGTCCCGGGACTACCTACACCGGGGAGCTGTTTTTT
TRBJ1-2,TRBV6-5,-,TRBD1,CASRYSGTAVYGYTF,TGTGCCAGCAGATATTCCGGGACAGCAGTCTATGGCTACACCTTC
TRBJ2-2,TRBV7-6,-,TRBD2,CASSLSGRAGGELFF,TGTGCCAGCAGCCTTAGCGGGAGGGCCGGCGGGGAGCTGTTTTTT
TRBJ1-1,TRBV28,few,-,CASTRGGENTEAFF,TGTGCCAGCACCCGGGGTGGGGAGAACACTGAAGCTTTCTTT
TRBJ1-5,TRBV6-5,few,-,CASSPQGLGNQPQHF,TGTGCCAGCAGTCCTCAGGGGTTGGGCAATCAGCCCCAGCATTTT
TRBJ2-3,TRBV10-3,-,TRBD2,CAISEHPAGDTDTQYF,TGTGCCATCAGTGAACACCCGGCGGGAGACACAGATACGCAGTATTTT
TRBJ2-7,TRBV4-1,-,TRBD1,CASSHGQAYEQYF,TGCGCCAGCAGCCACGGACAGGCCTACGAGCAGTACTTC
TRBJ2-7,TRBV10-3,-,TRBD2,CASGGRPGTSGTEQYF,TGTGCCTCGGGGGGCAGACCCGGGACTAGCGGGACCGAGCAGTACTTC
TRBJ1-2,TRBV9,-,TRBD1,CASSVGTGGIGGYTF,TGTGCCAGCAGCGTAGGGACAGGGGGCATTGGTGGCTACACCTTC
TRBJ2-7,TRBV15,-,TRBD2,CATHPIAGGGEEQYF,TGTGCCACGCACCCTATAGCGGGAGGAGGGGAGGAGCAGTACTTC
TRBJ2-7,TRBV4-3,-,TRBD1,CASSQAGTGTYEQYF,TGCGCCAGCAGCCAGGCCGGGACAGGGACCTACGAGCAGTACTTC